This TCR beta chain was sequenced for a study of CXCR3-negative and CXCR3-positive naive CD8 T cells. The study, taken as a whole, reports: Compared with CXCR3-negative naive cells, CXCR3-positive naive cells showed more hydrophobic TRB CDR3s.

Naive CD8+ T lymphocytes were specified as CD45RO-CCR7+CD27+CD95-. As for this clonotype: Its antigen remains unknown.

Each TRB cDNA library was prepared by 5' RACE (with UMI labels). TCRdb re-called the 5' RACE reads; one entry per CDR3 protein, DNA not given. The specimen's table records 140,000 to 150,000 distinct CDR3 sequences. Sequencing was carried out using naive CXCR3+ CD8+ T cells from blood. Described subset: CD45RO-CCR7+CD27+CD95- naive CD8+ T cells expressing CXCR3 (TNR3+). The receptor was isolated from a human donor in good health. Some clones in this sample may be carry-over from other donors' samples.

The CDR3 is CATRTGDLPPNEQYF. This chain links TRBV5-1 with TRBJ2-7; TCRdb proposes TRBD1, but this gene call is untestable without DNA. CDR3 length equals 15 residues. In germline, CDR1 is SGHRS, CDR2 YFSETQ.